This record covers a single TCR beta chain. The target of this receptor is not known. No base qualities exist here, and no much larger clone lies one base off it. Ficoll-Paque density gradient centrifugation was the method used to isolate PBMCs. The sample was run on an Illumina NovaSeq 6000. TCRalpha and TCRbeta cDNA libraries were built by 5'RACE with constant-segment primers, adding sample barcodes and unique molecular identifiers. Trizol reagent was used to extract RNA from every sample. Amplification of the libraries took two PCR steps, and the second step added a second sample barcode plus Illumina TruSeq adapters. The libraries were sequenced on an Illumina NovaSeq using 2 x 150 bp paired-end reads. The paper's data handling went like this. The reads were demultiplexed and collapsed into UMI-guided consensus sequences using migec v1.2.7. Using mixcr v2.1.11, UMI consensuses were aligned to TRA and TRB V and J templates and then assembled into clonotypes. Expanded or contracted clonotypes were those called significant by both edgeR and NoisET, with noise models trained on biological replicates. For edgeR calls, the thresholds were a false discovery rate-adjusted p below 0.01 and a log2 fold-change of 1. As an exploratory analysis of dynamics, PCA with hierarchical clustering was applied to max-normalized trajectories of the 1000 most abundant clonotypes. The CD4 or CD8 phenotype of responding clones was assigned using the separately sequenced CD4+ and CD8+ repertoires. TCRdb took the public reads, trimmed them with fastp at Q25, ran MiXCR for clone calling and kept in-frame beta chains. Each CDR3 protein appears once, grouped with its most common genes and DNA. The V and J calls and clone size come from TCRdb's table, not from the authors' own analysis. This sample is represented by fewer than 450,000 distinct CDR3 sequences; approximately 25% of them were singletons. Jointly, the top ten make up 8.5% to 9% of the sample.

The sample is drawn from a study of T-cell memory formation after mild COVID-19 (dated by TCRdb to the early 2020s). Regarding the study in general: Most TCR sequence clusters were specific to one of the two donors. Two young, previously healthy adult volunteers made up the cohort, one male and one female. Longitudinal TCRalpha and TCRbeta repertoire sequencing tracked T-cell clones expanding and contracting after mild COVID-19 in two donors. The paper as a whole reports these results and caveats: Clones contracting from day 15 to 85 had balanced CD4/CD8 phenotypes, while a second wave expanding from day 15 to 37 was biased towards CD4+. Some responding clones were found in pre-infection memory, which suggests that pre-existing cross-reactive memory T cells took part in the SARS-CoV-2 response. Contracting CD4+ clones were located mainly in the CM and EM memory subsets, whereas CD8+ clones were found to be enriched in EMRA. SARS-CoV-2 specificity was not confirmed for the second-wave clones peaking on day 37. The study covered only two mild cases, and larger cohorts including severe cases with pre-infection samples were considered necessary.

The CDR3 spans 16 residues, from the cysteine through the phenylalanine. CDR3 DNA only is kept here, 48 bases in frame from base 1. V is clipped by 6 bases and J by 4 bases, and the sequence between their germline boundaries is 22 bases long. The clonotype comes from an adult woman who had mild COVID-19 (a few samples of this study predate the infection). The sample titles of this study are shuffled in the database, so cell type and time point are left out; the donor was told from shared clones. The sample comprised PBMCs or a T cell subset sorted from them (not recorded which). This chain is built from TRBV12-3 or TRBV12-4 and TRBJ2-7, with the D assignment possibly TRBD1 or TRBD2, given 5 matching bases for each. The encoded CDR3 is CASSPRDLDLVYEQYF. The bases are TGTGCCAGCAGCCCCCGGGACCTTGATTTAGTTTACGAGCAGTACTTC.